This T cell receptor (beta chain) was captured in a study of PD-1 blockade in classical Hodgkin lymphoma. Study context: Patients were administered nivolumab (3 mg/kg intravenously) every 2 weeks. Study outcomes and limitations: CD8+ TCR diversity did not rise significantly by C4D1, unlike CD4+.

No patient escaped relapse after autologous stem cell transplantation, and brentuximab vedotin exposure varied. Patients showed best responses of complete response, partial response or progressive disease. A word on this clone: What it binds is not known.

TCRdb's copy holds only in-frame clones and misses some; the assay was immunoSEQ multiplex PCR. The data contain tens of thousands of clones, 85% to 90% of them singletons. Sample: peripheral blood mononuclear cells (PBMCs), taken at baseline. The sequence was collected from a human donor with classical Hodgkin lymphoma.

The CDR3 region is CASRMGTGGIDTQYF. CDR3 DNA: TGTGCCAGCCGGATGGGGACAGGGGGAATTGATACGCAGTATTTT. The chain carries TRBV7-9 and TRBJ2-3; TRBD1 aligns across 11 bases. Germline V gene lookup returns CDR1 SEHNR and CDR2 FQNEAQ (reference sequence). V dropped 8 bases and J dropped 6; count of bases not matched to a gene: 10. The CDR3 totals 15 residues.